What follows are 8 T cell receptor beta chains derived from one specimen sequenced in a study of a mutant IDH1 vaccine in newly diagnosed glioma. No antigen is known for these receptors. Data came from immunoSEQ multiplex PCR; TCRdb stores just in-frame clones and leaves some out. The sample contains 50,000 to 70,000 clones, 85% to 90% of which appear only once. Time point of the sample: week 23, last vaccination. Every single dose of the vaccine, 300 ug of mutant IDH1 20-mer peptide, came with topical imiquimod. The sequencing here drew on PBMCs, taken from a glioma patient whose treatment included an IDH1 peptide vaccine. The receptor source for this set is a man aged 40-49 years with glioma.

The chain uses TRBV29-1 and TRBJ1-1; D is ambiguous. The CDR3 length is 13 residues. The V end lost 2 bases, the J end lost 1 base, and 8 bases lay between the germline ends. Germline-derived CDR1 and CDR2 are SQVTM and ANQGSEA. Written as DNA, the CDR3 is TGCAGCGTTGAATCGTACGAGAACACTGAAGCTTTCTTT. This sequence encodes CSVESYENTEAFF.

The chain employs TRBV10-3 and TRBJ2-3, with 7 bases lining up with TRBD2. From germline, CDR1 is ENHRY and CDR2 SYGVKD. This CDR3 region has 20 residues. V lost 8 bases and J lost 5; bases outside the gene matches: 28. The DNA for the CDR3 is TGTGCCATCGAGCGGGGAGGCAAAGGAGTGGGAGGCGGGGCGGGAGATACGCAGTATTTT. Its translation is CAIERGGKGVGGGAGDTQYF.

The CDR3 DNA is TGTGCCAGCAGCGTTACTAGCGGATACAATGAGCAGTTCTTC. Protein: CASSVTSGYNEQFF. The J gene is TRBJ2-1, the V gene TRBV9; 8 nucleotides line up with TRBD2. The germline CDR1 and CDR2 sequences are SGDLS and YYNGEE. The CDR3 is 14 amino acids. Trimming cost V 2 bases and J 4 bases; bases outside gene matches: 2.

V gene TRBV4-1 combines with J gene TRBJ2-7; 7 bases match TRBD2. Trimming at V came to 2 bases and at J to 1 base, leaving 2 bases not matched to a gene. From germline, CDR1 is MGHRA and CDR2 YSYEKL. The CDR3 loop spans 14 amino acids. CDR3: CASSQLGGSYEQYF. CDR3 sequence (DNA): TGCGCCAGCAGCCAACTGGGGGGGTCCTACGAGCAGTACTTC.

The rearrangement links TRBV9 to TRBJ2-6; the D gene is possibly TRBD1 (6 bases). Trimming stripped 3 bases from V and 0 bases from J, with 10 bases between. CDR1 is SGDLS and CDR2 is YYNGEE in the germline V gene. The CDR3 totals 16 residues. The CDR3 DNA reads TGTGCCAGCAGCGACGACAGGAGCTCTGGGGCCAACGTCCTGACTTTC. Protein sequence: CASSDDRSSGANVLTF.

The CDR3, as DNA: TGCGCCAGCAGCTTGGCTCCGGGGATAAGGGTGAATACGCAGTATTTT. It is translated as CASSLAPGIRVNTQYF. The chain links TRBV5-1 to TRBJ2-3, with D possibly matching TRBD2 (5 bases). Germline V gives CDR1 SGHRS, CDR2 YFSETQ. The CDR3 is 16 amino acids. The V gene lost 0 bases and the J gene lost 7 bases, with 18 bases spanning the gap. The full variable domain, rest sourced from reference TRBV5-1 and TRBJ2-3, is KAGVTQTPRYLIKTRGQQVTLSCSPISGHRSVSWYQQTPGQGLQFLFEYFSETQRNKGNFPGRFSGRQFSNSRSEMNVSTLELGDSALYLCASSLAPGIRVNTQYFGPGTRLTVL.

J is TRBJ1-1 and V is TRBV4-1, with TRBD1 identical over 8 bases. Germline CDR1 and CDR2: MGHRA and YSYEKL. The CDR3 is 14 amino acids. V lost 3 bases, J lost 4 bases, and 4 bases stayed unmatched. CDR3 sequence (DNA): TGCGCCAGCAGCCATACAGGGGGACTCACTGAAGCTTTCTTT. Amino acids: CASSHTGGLTEAFF.

This sequence joins TRBV7-2 and TRBJ2-1, with D possibly being TRBD2 (6 bases). Germline CDR1 reads SGHTA; CDR2 reads FQGNSA. CDR3 length: 13 amino acids. V lost 2 bases and J 9 bases, leaving 11 bases between the germline ends. The CDR3 is CASSLNGAGEQFF. The CDR3 DNA is TGTGCCAGCAGCTTAAACGGAGCGGGTGAGCAGTTCTTC.